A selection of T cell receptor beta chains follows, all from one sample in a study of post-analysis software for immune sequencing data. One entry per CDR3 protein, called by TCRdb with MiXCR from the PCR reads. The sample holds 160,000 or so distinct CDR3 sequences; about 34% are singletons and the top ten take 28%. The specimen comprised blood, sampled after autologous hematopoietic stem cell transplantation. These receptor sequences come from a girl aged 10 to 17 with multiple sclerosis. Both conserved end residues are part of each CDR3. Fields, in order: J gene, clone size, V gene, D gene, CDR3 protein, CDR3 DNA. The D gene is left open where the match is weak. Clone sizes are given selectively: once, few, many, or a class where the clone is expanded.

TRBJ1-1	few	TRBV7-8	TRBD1	CAGSPGQGAWDTEAFF	TGTGCCGGCAGCCCCGGACAGGGGGCCTGGGACACTGAAGCTTTCTTT
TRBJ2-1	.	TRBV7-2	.	CASSLVRGRETQFF	TGTGCCAGCAGCCTCGTTCGGGGCCGGGAGACCCAGTTCTTC
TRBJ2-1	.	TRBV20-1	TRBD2	CSAREFGTSPYNEQFF	TGCAGTGCTAGAGAGTTTGGGACTAGCCCTTACAATGAGCAGTTCTTC
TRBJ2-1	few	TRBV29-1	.	CSSGRDLSSNEQFF	TGCAGCTCTGGGCGGGACCTCTCCTCCAATGAGCAGTTCTTC
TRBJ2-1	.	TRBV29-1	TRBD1	CSVAGQGPPHEQFF	TGCAGCGTTGCGGGACAGGGGCCCCCCCATGAGCAGTTCTTC
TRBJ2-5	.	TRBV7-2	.	CASTKRVQETQYF	TGTGCCAGCACCAAACGGGTCCAAGAGACCCAGTACTTC
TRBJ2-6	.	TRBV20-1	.	CSARDRRALSGANVLTF	TGCAGTGCTAGAGATAGGAGGGCTCTCTCTGGGGCCAACGTCCTGACTTTC
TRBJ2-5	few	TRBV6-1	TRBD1	CASSELGQFQETQYF	TGTGCCAGCAGTGAACTGGGACAGTTCCAAGAGACCCAGTACTTC
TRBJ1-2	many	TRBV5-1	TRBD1	CASSLSWDSLYGYTF	TGCGCCAGCAGCTTATCTTGGGACAGCCTCTATGGCTACACCTTC
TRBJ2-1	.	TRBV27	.	CASSFPPGEQFF	TGTGCCAGCAGTTTCCCACCGGGTGAGCAGTTCTTC
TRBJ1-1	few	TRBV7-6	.	CASSLELGTNTEAFF	TGTGCCAGCAGCTTAGAACTGGGGACGAACACTGAAGCTTTCTTT
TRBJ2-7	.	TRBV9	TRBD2	CASSETQGLPNHNEQYF	TGTGCCAGCAGCGAAACCCAGGGACTACCCAACCACAATGAGCAGTACTTC
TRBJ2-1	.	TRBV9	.	CASSVAGTGNNGQFF	TGTGCCAGCAGCGTAGCGGGAACGGGGAACAATGGGCAGTTCTTC
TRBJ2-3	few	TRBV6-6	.	CASSRLGEEDTQYF	TGTGCCAGCAGTCGTCTGGGGGAGGAGGATACGCAGTATTTT
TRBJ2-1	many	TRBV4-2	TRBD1	CASSQQTGLDEQFF	TGTGCCAGCAGCCAGCAGACAGGGCTGGATGAGCAGTTCTTC
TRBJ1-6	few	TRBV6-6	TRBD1	CASSYTAGQSYNSPLHF	TGTGCCAGCAGTTACACGGCGGGACAGAGCTATAATTCACCCCTCCACTTT
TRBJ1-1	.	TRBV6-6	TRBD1	CASSPGTGKENTEAFF	TGTGCCAGCAGCCCCGGGACAGGGAAGGAGAACACTGAAGCTTTCTTT
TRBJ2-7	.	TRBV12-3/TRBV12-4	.	CASSFSGLRGSGEQYF	TGTGCCAGCAGCTTCAGCGGCCTACGGGGTTCGGGCGAGCAGTACTTC
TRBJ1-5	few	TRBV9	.	CASSGGGVSQPQHF	TGTGCCAGCAGCGGAGGAGGGGTTTCTCAGCCCCAGCATTTT
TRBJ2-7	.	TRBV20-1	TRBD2	CSALTSSGPYNEQYF	TGCAGTGCTCTTACCTCTAGCGGACCCTACAATGAGCAGTACTTC
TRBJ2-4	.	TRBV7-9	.	CASSLGQNIQYF	TGTGCCAGCAGCTTAGGACAGAACATTCAGTACTTC
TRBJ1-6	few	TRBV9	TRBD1	CASTDRVDSPLHF	TGTGCCAGCACCGACAGGGTCGATTCACCCCTCCACTTT
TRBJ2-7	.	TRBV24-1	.	CATSDQAYEQYF	TGTGCCACCAGTGACCAAGCCTACGAGCAGTACTTC
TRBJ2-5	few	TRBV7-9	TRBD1	CASSLVGQGAGETQYF	TGTGCCAGCAGCTTAGTAGGGCAGGGGGCTGGAGAGACCCAGTACTTC
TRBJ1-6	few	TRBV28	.	CASSRGGGTYNSPLHF	TGTGCCAGCAGCCGCGGGGGCGGTACCTATAATTCACCCCTCCACTTT
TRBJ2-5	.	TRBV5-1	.	CASSPLPGQYQETQYF	TGCGCCAGCAGCCCCCTCCCCGGGCAGTACCAAGAGACCCAGTACTTC
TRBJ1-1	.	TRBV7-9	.	CASSLVLGHTEAFF	TGTGCCAGCAGCTTAGTATTAGGGCACACTGAAGCTTTCTTT
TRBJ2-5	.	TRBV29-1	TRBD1	CSVGEHDRVGETQYF	TGCAGCGTTGGAGAACACGACAGGGTGGGGGAGACCCAGTACTTC
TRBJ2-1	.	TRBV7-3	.	CASIPTSAYNEQFF	TGTGCCAGCATCCCAACCTCGGCATACAATGAGCAGTTCTTC
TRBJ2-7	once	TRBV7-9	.	CASNPGAGTYEQYF	TGTGCCAGCAACCCAGGGGCAGGAACCTACGAGCAGTACTTC
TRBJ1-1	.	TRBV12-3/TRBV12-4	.	CASSKRLQGRTEAFF	TGTGCCAGCAGCAAAAGACTCCAGGGAAGGACTGAAGCTTTCTTT
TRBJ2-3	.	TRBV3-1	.	CASRNADTQYF	TGTGCCAGCAGAAACGCAGATACGCAGTATTTT
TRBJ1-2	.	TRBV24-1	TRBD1	CATSRGSDRGPYGYTF	TGTGCCACCAGTCGGGGATCCGACAGGGGACCTTATGGCTACACCTTC
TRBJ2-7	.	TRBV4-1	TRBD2	CASSQASGGGSYEQYF	TGCGCCAGCAGCCAAGCTAGCGGGGGGGGTTCCTACGAGCAGTACTTC
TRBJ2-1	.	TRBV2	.	CASSEQGPSQRLFF	TGTGCCAGCAGTGAACAGGGCCCTTCTCAAAGGCTGTTCTTC
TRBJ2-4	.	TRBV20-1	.	CSASKERRGIAKNIQYF	TGCAGTGCTAGTAAGGAGAGGAGAGGAATAGCCAAAAACATTCAGTACTTC
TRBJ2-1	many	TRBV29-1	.	CSVGGHMQFF	TGCAGCGTTGGAGGGCACATGCAGTTCTTC
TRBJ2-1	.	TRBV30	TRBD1	CACGQGAEQFF	TGTGCCTGCGGACAGGGTGCTGAGCAGTTCTTC
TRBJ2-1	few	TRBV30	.	CAWSAGGVGEQFF	TGTGCCTGGAGTGCTGGCGGTGTAGGGGAGCAGTTCTTC
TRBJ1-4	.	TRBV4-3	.	CASSHGTNGDEKLFF	TGCGCCAGCAGCCATGGGACTAACGGGGATGAAAAACTGTTTTTT
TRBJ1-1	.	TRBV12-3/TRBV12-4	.	CASGRLNTEAFF	TGTGCCAGTGGACGGCTGAACACTGAAGCTTTCTTT
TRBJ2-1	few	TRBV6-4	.	CASSAQEHYEQFF	TGTGCCAGCAGTGCCCAAGAGCACTATGAGCAGTTCTTC
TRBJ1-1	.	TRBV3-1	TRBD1	CASSQDRGRNTEAFF	TGTGCCAGCAGCCAAGACAGGGGGCGAAACACTGAAGCTTTCTTT
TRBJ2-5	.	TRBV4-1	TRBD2	CASSLIAGERAETQYF	TGCGCCAGCAGCCTGATAGCGGGAGAGAGGGCAGAGACCCAGTACTTC
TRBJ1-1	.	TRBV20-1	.	CSARYDTNTEAFF	TGCAGTGCTAGATATGACACGAACACTGAAGCTTTCTTT
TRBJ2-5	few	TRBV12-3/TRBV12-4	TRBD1	CASSPPGQGGETQYF	TGTGCCAGCAGTCCCCCGGGACAGGGAGGAGAGACCCAGTACTTC
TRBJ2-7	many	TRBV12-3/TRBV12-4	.	CASQGNYEQYF	TGTGCCAGCCAGGGAAACTACGAGCAGTACTTC
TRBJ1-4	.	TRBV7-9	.	CASSLELFGEKLFF	TGTGCCAGCAGCTTAGAATTGTTTGGGGAAAAACTGTTTTTT
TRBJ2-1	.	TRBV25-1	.	CASSEYVYNEQFF	TGTGCCAGCAGTGAATACGTGTACAATGAGCAGTTCTTC
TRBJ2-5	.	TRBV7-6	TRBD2	CASSPLAGVGETQYF	TGTGCCAGCAGCCCACTAGCGGGAGTTGGAGAGACCCAGTACTTC
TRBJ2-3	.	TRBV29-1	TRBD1	CSVGTGPTDTQYF	TGCAGCGTTGGGACAGGGCCCACAGATACGCAGTATTTT